The 5 T cell receptor beta chains below all came from one sample that was sequenced in a study of shared clonotypes between healthy human individuals. Libraries were prepared by immunoSEQ multiplex PCR; TCRdb keeps only in-frame clonotypes and omits some of them. The table records 1,500,000 or so clones, approximately 98.5% of them present only once. Sequences were obtained from naive CD4+ T cells sorted from blood. Documented subset: CD45RA+ positively selected. These TCRs come from a man aged 25-45 years in good health.

The rearrangement joins TRBV6-5 to TRBJ2-2; D is uncertain. The germline V gene has CDR1 MNHEY and CDR2 SVGAGI. Trimming left V 7 bases short and J 5 bases short, with 8 bases between. The CDR3 is 12 amino acids. The CDR3 spells CASTKETGELFF. In DNA form, the CDR3 reads TGTGCCAGCACTAAAGAGACCGGGGAGCTGTTTTTT.

In its sample, this clone was seen once. V usage is TRBV2 and J usage is TRBJ2-1; D not certain. Germline values: CDR1 SNHLY, CDR2 FYNNEI. There are 14 residues in the CDR3. Trimming took 3 bases from V and 7 from J, leaving 13 bases between them. CDR3 sequence reads: CASSDLHSTNEQFF. The CDR3 nucleotides read TGTGCCAGCAGTGACCTTCACTCAACGAATGAGCAGTTCTTC.

The rearrangement uses TRBV5-8 and TRBJ2-2, with 8 bases matching TRBD1. With V trimmed by 0 bases and J by 7 bases, 8 bases remained unmatched. From germline, CDR1 is SGHTS and CDR2 YDEGEE. This CDR3 spans 16 amino acids. The CDR3 protein is CASSLEGQGRGGELFF. The CDR3 region has the DNA TGTGCCAGCAGCTTGGAAGGACAGGGTCGAGGCGGGGAGCTGTTTTTT.

V is TRBV11-3 and J is TRBJ2-3; 9 nucleotides match TRBD2. The CDR3 sequence is 16 residues long. V shed 1 base and J 2 bases; nucleotides not matched to a gene: 4. Germline CDR1 and CDR2: SGHNT and YENEEA. The CDR3 loop is CASSLGLAGLTDTQYF. In DNA form, the CDR3 reads TGTGCCAGCAGCTTAGGGCTAGCGGGGCTCACAGATACGCAGTATTTT. The full variable domain, its missing parts supplied by reference TRBV11-3 and TRBJ2-3, is EAGVVQSPRYKIIEKKQPVAFWCNPISGHNTLYWYLQNLGQGPELLIRYENEEAVDDSQLPKDRFSAERLKGVDSTLKIQPAELGDSAVYLCASSLGLAGLTDTQYFGPGTRLTVL.

The chain employs TRBV11-2 and TRBJ2-5; the D gene is possibly TRBD2 (6 bases). CDR3 size: 15 residues. Germline assignment: CDR1 SGHAT and CDR2 FQNNGV. Trimming shortened V by 1 base and J by 5 bases, and 14 bases separated the two germline ends. The CDR3 DNA follows: TGTGCCAGCAGCTTAGGGAGCGGAGGAGGGGAGACCCAGTACTTC. Protein: CASSLGSGGGETQYF.